This T cell receptor beta chain was sequenced in a study of Ad26.COV2.S vaccination and SARS-CoV-2 variants. Study at large: Recipients of Ad26.COV2.S got it intramuscularly, once or twice 56 days apart. Overall study results and limits: Placebo recipients had lower spike-specific TCR breadth than vaccine recipients. Breadth, reportedly substantial, characterized the spike-specific CD8+ and CD4+ T cell responses after vaccination.

A remark on this clone: Its antigen remains unidentified.

The data were produced by immunoSEQ multiplex PCR, yet TCRdb's version contains in-frame clones alone and is incomplete. The table has hundreds of thousands of clones, around 89% seen once. Treatment meaning: 15 to 20 received Ad26.COV2.S at low or high dose, single or two shots; 5 received placebo; per-sample allocation not given. At day 63 after the first vaccine or placebo injection, samples were drawn. The study used a vaccine consisting of an Ad26 vector that expressed Wuhan-strain SARS-CoV-2 spike. This sequence originates from a person aged 18-65 years who received the Ad26.COV2.S COVID-19 vaccine or a placebo. The sample was peripheral blood, taken in a trial of Ad26.COV2.S vaccine versus placebo.

DNA of the CDR3: TGTGCCAGCAGTGGACAGGGCTACGAGCAGTACTTC. Its translation is CASSGQGYEQYF. This chain joins TRBV25-1 and TRBJ2-7, with TRBD1 identical over 7 bases. The V and J ends lost 4 bases and 3 bases, in that order; junction bases with no gene match: 0. The CDR3 is made up of 12 amino acids. The germline CDR1 and CDR2 sequences are MGHDK and SYGVNS.